This T cell receptor beta chain was recovered during a study of T-cell reconstitution after alpha-beta-depleted transplantation in children (dated by TCRdb to the mid-2010s). Regarding the research as a whole: The study quantitatively tracked T-cell immune reconstitution after TCRalphabeta/CD19-depleted allogeneic hematopoietic cell transplantation in children using TCR repertoire profiling. Summary of the overall study and its limitations: Over subsequent months, a decline in hyperexpanded clone frequencies was noted, and after one year, T-cell counts and TCRbeta diversity were mostly ascribed to newly produced T cells. The apparently early alphabetaT-cell count recovery about two months after transplant was reportedly dependent on only several hundred rapidly expanded clones derived from non-depleted graft cells. In some patients, the high TCRbeta diversity seen at day 60 was put down to recipient T cells and intrathymic progenitors that had survived conditioning.

Library method: PCR. TCRdb records Illumina HiSeq 2500 as the sequencer. To normalize quantification of the TCRbeta repertoire, the TCR libraries were built with molecular barcoding that relied on unique molecular identifiers. In TCRdb, the public reads were trimmed at Q25 with fastp and aligned with MiXCR, with productive beta chains retained. Every distinct CDR3 protein forms one entry, paired with its most common genes and DNA. The sample table shows around 700,000 distinct CDR3 sequences, and 10% to 15% are seen once. The top ten clones comprise around 0.79% of the sample. Per the publication, the treatment or condition label means: allogeneic hematopoietic cell transplantation with graft depleted of TCRalphabeta T cells and CD19 B cells. The transplant recipients were children given TCRalphabeta/CD19-depleted allogeneic hematopoietic cell grafts. CDR1 and CDR2 were assigned from the germline V gene (reference sequence) as LGHDT and YNNKEL. The V and J ends are trimmed by 1 base and 5 bases, leaving 6 bases between them. With termini counted, the CDR3 has 12 amino acids. Only CDR3 DNA remains: 36 bases, in frame from the first base.

Remarks on this clonotype: The target of this receptor is not known. The conserved closing phenylalanine or tryptophan is absent in this CDR3, likely reflecting a read error.

The starting material was PBMCs, obtained before TCRalphabeta/CD19-depleted stem cell transplant. The receptor chain draws on TRBV3-1 and TRBJ2-7; the D gene lacks a confident call. The sequence came from a girl aged 2 to 9 with congenital amegakaryocytic thrombocytopenia, due to receive a stem cell transplant. DNA sequence: TGTGCCAGCAGCCAAGGGCTTAACGAGCAGTACTAC. It translates as CASSQGLNEQYY.